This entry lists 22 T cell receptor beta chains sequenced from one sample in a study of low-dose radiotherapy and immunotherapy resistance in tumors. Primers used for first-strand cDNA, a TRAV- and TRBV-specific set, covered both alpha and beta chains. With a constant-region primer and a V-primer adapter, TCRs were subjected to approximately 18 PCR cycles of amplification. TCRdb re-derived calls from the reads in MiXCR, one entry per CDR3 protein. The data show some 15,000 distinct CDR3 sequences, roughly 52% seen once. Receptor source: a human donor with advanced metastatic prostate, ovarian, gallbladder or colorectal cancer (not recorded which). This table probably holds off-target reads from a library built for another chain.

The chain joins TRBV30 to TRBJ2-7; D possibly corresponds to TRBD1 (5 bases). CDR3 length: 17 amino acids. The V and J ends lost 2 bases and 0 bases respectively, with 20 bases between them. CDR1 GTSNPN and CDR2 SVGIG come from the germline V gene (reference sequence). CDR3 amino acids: CAWSPLGAGTFSYEQYF. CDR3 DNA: TGTGCCTGGAGTCCTCTAGGGGCAGGCACTTTCTCCTACGAGCAGTACTTC.

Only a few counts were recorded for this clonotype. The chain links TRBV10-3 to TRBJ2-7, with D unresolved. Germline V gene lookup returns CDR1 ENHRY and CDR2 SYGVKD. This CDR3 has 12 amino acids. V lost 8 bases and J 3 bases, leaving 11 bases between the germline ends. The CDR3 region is CAIAEQDYEQYF. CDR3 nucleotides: TGTGCCATCGCCGAGCAAGACTACGAGCAGTACTTC.

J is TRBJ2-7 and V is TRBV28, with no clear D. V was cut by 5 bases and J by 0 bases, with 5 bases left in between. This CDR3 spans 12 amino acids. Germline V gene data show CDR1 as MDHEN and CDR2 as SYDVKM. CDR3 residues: CASSLLSYEQYF. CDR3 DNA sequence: TGTGCCAGCAGTCTGCTCTCCTACGAGCAGTACTTC. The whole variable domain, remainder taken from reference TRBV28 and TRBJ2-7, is DVKVTQSSRYLVKRTGEKVFLECVQDMDHENMFWYRQDPGLGLRLIYFSYDVKMKEKGDIPEGYSVSREKKERFSLILESASTNQTSMYLCASSLLSYEQYFGPGTRLTVT.

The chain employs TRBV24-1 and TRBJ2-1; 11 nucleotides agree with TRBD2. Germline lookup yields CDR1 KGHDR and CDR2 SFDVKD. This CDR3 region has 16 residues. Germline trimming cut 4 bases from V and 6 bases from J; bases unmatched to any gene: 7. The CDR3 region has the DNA TGTGCCACCAGTGACCGTAGCGGGAGGGGTAGCAATGAGCAGTTCTTC. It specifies CATSDRSGRGSNEQFF.

This CDR3 is CASSRDSYEQYF. The CDR3, as DNA: TGCGCCAGCAGCCGGGACAGCTACGAGCAGTACTTC. The chain joins TRBV5-1 to TRBJ2-7; 7 positions match TRBD1. The germline CDR1 and CDR2 sequences are SGHRS and YFSETQ. The CDR3 covers 12 residues. Germline trimming cut 4 bases from V and 3 bases from J; bases unmatched to any gene: 1.

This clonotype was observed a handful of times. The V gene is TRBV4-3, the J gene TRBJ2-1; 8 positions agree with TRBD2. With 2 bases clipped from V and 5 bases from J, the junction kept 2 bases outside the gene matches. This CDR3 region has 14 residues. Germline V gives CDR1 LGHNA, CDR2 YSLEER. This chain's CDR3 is CASSQTGGNNEQFF. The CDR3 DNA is TGCGCCAGCAGCCAAACGGGGGGGAACAATGAGCAGTTCTTC.

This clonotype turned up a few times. The CDR3, as DNA: TGTGCCAGCAGCCAAGATCCGGGGGGGGGCCTCCGCACAGATACGCAGTATTTT. Its protein product is CASSQDPGGGLRTDTQYF. The V gene is TRBV3-1, the J gene TRBJ2-3, with 8 bases fitting TRBD2. The germline V gene has CDR1 LGHDT and CDR2 YNNKEL (reference sequence). Germline trimming cut 0 bases from V and 1 base from J; bases unmatched to any gene: 9. This CDR3 has 18 amino acids.

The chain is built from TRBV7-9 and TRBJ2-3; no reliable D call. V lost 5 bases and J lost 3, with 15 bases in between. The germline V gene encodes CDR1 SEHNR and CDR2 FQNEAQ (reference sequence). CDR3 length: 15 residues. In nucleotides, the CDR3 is TGTGCCAGCAGCAAGCTTAGTGTAAGGACAGATACGCAGTATTTT. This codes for CASSKLSVRTDTQYF.

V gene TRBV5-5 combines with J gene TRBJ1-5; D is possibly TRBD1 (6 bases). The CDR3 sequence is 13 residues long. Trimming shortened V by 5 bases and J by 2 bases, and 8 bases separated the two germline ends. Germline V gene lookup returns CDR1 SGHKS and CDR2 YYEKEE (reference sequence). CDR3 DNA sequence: TGTGCCAGCAGTTACAGGGGCAATCAGCCCCAGCATTTT. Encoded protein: CASSYRGNQPQHF. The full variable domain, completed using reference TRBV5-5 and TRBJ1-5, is DAGVTQSPTHLIKTRGQQVTLRCSPISGHKSVSWYQQVLGQGPQFIFQYYEKEERGRGNFPDRFSARQFPNYSSELNVNALLLGDSALYLCASSYRGNQPQHFGDGTRLSIL.

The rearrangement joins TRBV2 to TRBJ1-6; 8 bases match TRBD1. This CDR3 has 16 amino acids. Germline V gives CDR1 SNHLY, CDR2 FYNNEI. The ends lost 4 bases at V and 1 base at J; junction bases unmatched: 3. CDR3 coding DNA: TGTGCCAGCAGTGCCCGACAGGGGTCCTATAATTCACCCCTCCACTTT. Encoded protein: CASSARQGSYNSPLHF.

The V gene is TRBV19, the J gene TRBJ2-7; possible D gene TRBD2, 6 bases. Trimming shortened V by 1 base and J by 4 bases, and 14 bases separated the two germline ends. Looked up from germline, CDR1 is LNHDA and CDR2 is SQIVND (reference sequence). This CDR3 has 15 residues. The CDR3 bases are TGTGCCAGTAGTATAGTGGGGACTGGATTATACGAGCAGTACTTC. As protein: CASSIVGTGLYEQYF. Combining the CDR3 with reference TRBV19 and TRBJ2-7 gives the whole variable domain DGGITQSPKYLFRKEGQNVTLSCEQNLNHDAMYWYRQDPGQGLRLIYYSQIVNDFQKGDIAEGYSVSREKKESFPLTVTSAQKNPTAFYLCASSIVGTGLYEQYFGPGTRLTVT.

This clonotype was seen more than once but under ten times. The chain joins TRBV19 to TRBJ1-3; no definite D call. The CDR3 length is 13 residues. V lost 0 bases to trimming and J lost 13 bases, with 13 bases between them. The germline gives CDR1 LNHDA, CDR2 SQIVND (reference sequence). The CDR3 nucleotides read TGTGCCAGTAGTATAGATTGGCGAAAGGAGATATATTTT. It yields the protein CASSIDWRKEIYF.

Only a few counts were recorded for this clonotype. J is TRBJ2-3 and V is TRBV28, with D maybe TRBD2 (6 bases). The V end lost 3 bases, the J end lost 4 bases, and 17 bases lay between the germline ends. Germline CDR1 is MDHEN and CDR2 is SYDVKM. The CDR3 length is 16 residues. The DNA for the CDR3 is TGTGCCAGCAGTTTGGTAACGGGAGCTATTGCAGATACGCAGTATTTT. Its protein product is CASSLVTGAIADTQYF.

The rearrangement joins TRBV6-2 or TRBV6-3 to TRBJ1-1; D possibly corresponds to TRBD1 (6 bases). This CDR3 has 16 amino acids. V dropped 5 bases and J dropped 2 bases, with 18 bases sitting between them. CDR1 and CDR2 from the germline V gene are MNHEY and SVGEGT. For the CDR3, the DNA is TGTGCCAGCAGTGAAGATATGCCAGGGGTTAACACTGAAGCTTTCTTT. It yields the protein CASSEDMPGVNTEAFF.

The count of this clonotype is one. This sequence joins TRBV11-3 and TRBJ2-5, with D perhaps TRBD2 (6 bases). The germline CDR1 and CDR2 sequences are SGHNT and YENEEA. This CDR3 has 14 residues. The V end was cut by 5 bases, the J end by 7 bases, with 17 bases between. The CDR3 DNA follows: TGTGCCAGCAGCCCGATCGGGGGAGACGGGACCCAGTACTTC. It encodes CASSPIGGDGTQYF.

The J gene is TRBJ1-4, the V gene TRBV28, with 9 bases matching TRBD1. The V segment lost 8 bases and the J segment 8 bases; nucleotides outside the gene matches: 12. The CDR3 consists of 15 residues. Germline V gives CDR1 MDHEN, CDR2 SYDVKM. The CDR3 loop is CASSSQGQGHEKLFF. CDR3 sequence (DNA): TGTGCCAGCTCTAGCCAGGGACAGGGTCACGAAAAACTGTTTTTT. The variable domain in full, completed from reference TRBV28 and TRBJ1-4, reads DVKVTQSSRYLVKRTGEKVFLECVQDMDHENMFWYRQDPGLGLRLIYFSYDVKMKEKGDIPEGYSVSREKKERFSLILESASTNQTSMYLCASSSQGQGHEKLFFGSGTQLSVL.

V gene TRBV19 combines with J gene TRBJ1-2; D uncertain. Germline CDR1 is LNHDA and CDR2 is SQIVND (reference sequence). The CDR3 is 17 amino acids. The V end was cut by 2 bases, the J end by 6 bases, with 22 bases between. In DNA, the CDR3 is TGTGCCAGTAGTATATCTCACCTGGAAGGGCCCAGAGATGGCTACACCTTC. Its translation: CASSISHLEGPRDGYTF.

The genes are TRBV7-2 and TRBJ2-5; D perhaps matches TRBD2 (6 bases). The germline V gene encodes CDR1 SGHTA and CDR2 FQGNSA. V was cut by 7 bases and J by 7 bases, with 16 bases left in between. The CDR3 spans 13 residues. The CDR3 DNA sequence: TGTGCCAGCACCGGACTACTACAGGCGACCCAGTACTTC. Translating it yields CASTGLLQATQYF. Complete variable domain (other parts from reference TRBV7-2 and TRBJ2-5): GAGVSQSPSNKVTEKGKDVELRCDPISGHTALYWYRQSLGQGLEFLIYFQGNSAPDKSGLPSDRFSAERTGGSVSTLTIQRTQQEDSAVYLCASTGLLQATQYFGPGTRLLVL.

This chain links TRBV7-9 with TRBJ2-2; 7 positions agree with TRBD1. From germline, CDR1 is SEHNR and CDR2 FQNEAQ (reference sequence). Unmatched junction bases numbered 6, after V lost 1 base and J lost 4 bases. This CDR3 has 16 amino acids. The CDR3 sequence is CASSLERTGFTGELFF. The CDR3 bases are TGTGCCAGCAGCTTAGAAAGGACAGGCTTCACCGGGGAGCTGTTTTTT.

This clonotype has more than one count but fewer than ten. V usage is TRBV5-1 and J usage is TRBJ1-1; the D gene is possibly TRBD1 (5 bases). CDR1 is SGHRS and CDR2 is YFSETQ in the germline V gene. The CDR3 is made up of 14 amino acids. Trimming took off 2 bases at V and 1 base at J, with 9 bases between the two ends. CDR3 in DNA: TGCGCCAGCAGCTTTGGGGCCACGAACACTGAAGCTTTCTTT. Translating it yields CASSFGATNTEAFF.

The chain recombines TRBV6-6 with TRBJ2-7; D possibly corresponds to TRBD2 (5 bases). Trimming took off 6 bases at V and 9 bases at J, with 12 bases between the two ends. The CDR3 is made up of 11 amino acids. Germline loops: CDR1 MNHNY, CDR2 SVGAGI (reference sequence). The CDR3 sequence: CASSSLAGQYF. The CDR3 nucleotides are TGTGCCAGCAGCAGTCTAGCCGGGCAGTACTTC.

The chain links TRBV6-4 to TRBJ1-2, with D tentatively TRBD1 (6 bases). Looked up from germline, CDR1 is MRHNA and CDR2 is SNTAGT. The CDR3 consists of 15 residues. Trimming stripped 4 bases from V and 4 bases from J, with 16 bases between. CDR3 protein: CASSAQLGQIYGYTF. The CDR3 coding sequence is TGTGCCAGCAGTGCCCAGCTCGGACAGATCTATGGCTACACCTTC.